This T cell receptor beta chain came from a study of T cell responses to AZD1222 COVID-19 vaccine. The study, taken as a whole, reports: White British donors predominated, females outnumbered males, and clonal diversity was possibly underestimated.

The method was immunoSEQ multiplex PCR; TCRdb's version includes in-frame clones alone and lacks a portion of them. The table shows 140,000 to 150,000 clones, with approximately 88% occurring only once. CDR3 length equals 20 residues. The V segment lost 4 bases and the J segment 0 bases; nucleotides outside the gene matches: 12. CDR1 is LGHDT and CDR2 is YNNKEL in the germline V gene (reference sequence). As for this clone: Its antigen is as yet unknown.

Material: peripheral blood, obtained 28 days after the second dose of the MenACWY control vaccine. This TCR was recovered from an adult who received the MenACWY meningococcal vaccine as a control. This rearrangement joins TRBV3-1 (or the pseudogene TRBV3-2) to TRBJ2-1; 13 bases are a match to TRBD2. CDR3 bases: TGTGCCAGCAGCCCCCTTTCCGGGACTAGCGGGGATTTCTCCTACAATGAGCAGTTCTTC. The encoded protein is CASSPLSGTSGDFSYNEQFF.